These 9 T cell receptor beta chains were sequenced from one sample in a study of shared clonotypes between healthy human individuals. Libraries were prepared by immunoSEQ multiplex PCR; TCRdb keeps only in-frame clonotypes and omits some of them. This table holds over 2 million clones, about 90% found once. The specimen sequenced was naive CD4+ T cells from PBMCs. As to subset: CD45RA+ positively selected. These receptors were obtained from a man aged 18 to 29 in good health. Some clones in this sample may be carry-over from other donors' samples.

The gene calls are TRBV28 and TRBJ1-1; 8 bases map to TRBD1. Germline assignment: CDR1 MDHEN and CDR2 SYDVKM. The CDR3 spans 15 residues. Trimming removed 5 bases from V and 1 base from J; junction bases left unmatched: 6. The CDR3 nucleotides are TGTGCCAGCAGTGTCTCGACAGGGGCGAACACTGAAGCTTTCTTT. Translation gives CASSVSTGANTEAFF.

Comments on this clone: Other DNA sequences in this specimen translate into the identical CDR3. This chain connects TRBV5-1 to TRBJ2-5; 11 bases line up with TRBD2. The CDR3 extends over 16 amino acids. V was pared by 0 bases and J by 3 bases, with 4 bases of the junction left unmatched. The germline V gene encodes CDR1 SGHRS and CDR2 YFSETQ. DNA of the CDR3: TGCGCCAGCAGCTTGGCTGGACTAGCGGGCGAAGAGACCCAGTACTTC. Translating it yields CASSLAGLAGEETQYF. Full variable domain (outside the CDR3, taken from reference TRBV5-1 and TRBJ2-5): KAGVTQTPRYLIKTRGQQVTLSCSPISGHRSVSWYQQTPGQGLQFLFEYFSETQRNKGNFPGRFSGRQFSNSRSEMNVSTLELGDSALYLCASSLAGLAGEETQYFGPGTRLLVL.

V is TRBV11-1 and J is TRBJ2-2; no firm D call. V was trimmed by 1 base and J by 6 bases, leaving 12 bases between them. CDR3 length: 15 residues. CDR1 is SGHAT, CDR2 FQDESV, per germline (reference sequence). This CDR3 is CASSLDPPPSGELFF. The CDR3 region has the DNA TGTGCCAGCAGCTTAGACCCCCCGCCGTCCGGGGAGCTGTTTTTT.

This chain links TRBV11-3 with TRBJ2-1, with 7 nucleotides matching TRBD1. The CDR3 has 15 amino acids. V trimming: 5 bases; J trimming: 6 bases; junction bases outside the gene matches: 10. Germline CDR1 and CDR2: SGHNT and YENEEA. The CDR3 nucleotides are TGTGCCAGCAGCCCCGGTGGGACAGTTCTCAATGAGCAGTTCTTC. Translating it yields CASSPGGTVLNEQFF.

The chain uses TRBV5-1 and TRBJ2-1, with TRBD2 identical over 8 bases. V gave up 2 bases and J gave up 3 bases; unmatched junction bases: 7. CDR3 size: 16 residues. In germline, CDR1 is SGHRS, CDR2 YFSETQ. The CDR3, as DNA: TGCGCCAGCAGCTTAGTTAGCGGGAACCGCTACAATGAGCAGTTCTTC. The encoded protein is CASSLVSGNRYNEQFF.

J is TRBJ1-4 and V is TRBV5-1; D is ambiguous. The germline CDR1 and CDR2 sequences are SGHRS and YFSETQ. The ends were cut back, 0 bases at V and 7 bases at J, with 10 bases in the middle. This CDR3 contains 14 residues. The CDR3 reads CASSLGSGSEKLFF. The CDR3 coding sequence is TGCGCCAGCAGCTTGGGATCGGGGTCTGAAAAACTGTTTTTT.

V is TRBV9 and J is TRBJ1-1; TRBD1 is a possible D gene (5 bases). V lost 4 bases and J lost 1, with 11 bases in between. Germline loops: CDR1 SGDLS, CDR2 YYNGEE. The CDR3 loop spans 14 amino acids. CDR3 bases: TGTGCCAGCAGCCCCGGGGGGAGGAACACTGAAGCTTTCTTT. Amino acids: CASSPGGRNTEAFF.

This clone was counted only a few times. The chain recombines TRBV5-1 with TRBJ1-1, with no clear D. The V gene lost 4 bases and the J gene lost 5 bases, with 12 bases spanning the gap. The CDR3 contains 13 residues. Germline V gene sequence: CDR1 SGHRS, CDR2 YFSETQ. CDR3 region: CASSGDLQTEAFF. The CDR3 nucleotides read TGCGCCAGCAGCGGCGACTTGCAGACTGAAGCTTTCTTT.

This clone was counted only a few times. This chain links TRBV6-1 with TRBJ1-1, with 8 bases matching TRBD1. The CDR3 has 15 amino acids. The V gene's germline CDR1 is MNHNS and CDR2 SASEGT. V dropped 6 bases and J dropped 1; count of bases not matched to a gene: 7. Here the CDR3 DNA reads TGTGCCAGCAGGGATTGGACAGGGAGGAACACTGAAGCTTTCTTT. Translating it yields CASRDWTGRNTEAFF.